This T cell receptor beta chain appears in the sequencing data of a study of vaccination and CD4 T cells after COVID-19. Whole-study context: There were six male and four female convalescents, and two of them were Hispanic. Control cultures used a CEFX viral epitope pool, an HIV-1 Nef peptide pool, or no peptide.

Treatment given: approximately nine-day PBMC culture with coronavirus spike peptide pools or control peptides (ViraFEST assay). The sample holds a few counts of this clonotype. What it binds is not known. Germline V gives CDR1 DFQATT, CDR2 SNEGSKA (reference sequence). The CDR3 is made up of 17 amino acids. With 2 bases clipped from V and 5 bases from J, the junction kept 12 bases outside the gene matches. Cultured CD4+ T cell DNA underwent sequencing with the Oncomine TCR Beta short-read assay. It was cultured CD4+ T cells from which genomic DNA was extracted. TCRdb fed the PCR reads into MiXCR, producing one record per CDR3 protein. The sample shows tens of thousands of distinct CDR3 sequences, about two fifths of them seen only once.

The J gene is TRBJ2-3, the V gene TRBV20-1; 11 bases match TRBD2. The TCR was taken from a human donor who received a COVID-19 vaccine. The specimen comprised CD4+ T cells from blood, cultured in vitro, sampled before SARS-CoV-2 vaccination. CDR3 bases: TGCAGTGCTAGACCTACTAGCGGGGGATCCTCCGAAGATACGCAGTATTTT. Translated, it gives CSARPTSGGSSEDTQYF.